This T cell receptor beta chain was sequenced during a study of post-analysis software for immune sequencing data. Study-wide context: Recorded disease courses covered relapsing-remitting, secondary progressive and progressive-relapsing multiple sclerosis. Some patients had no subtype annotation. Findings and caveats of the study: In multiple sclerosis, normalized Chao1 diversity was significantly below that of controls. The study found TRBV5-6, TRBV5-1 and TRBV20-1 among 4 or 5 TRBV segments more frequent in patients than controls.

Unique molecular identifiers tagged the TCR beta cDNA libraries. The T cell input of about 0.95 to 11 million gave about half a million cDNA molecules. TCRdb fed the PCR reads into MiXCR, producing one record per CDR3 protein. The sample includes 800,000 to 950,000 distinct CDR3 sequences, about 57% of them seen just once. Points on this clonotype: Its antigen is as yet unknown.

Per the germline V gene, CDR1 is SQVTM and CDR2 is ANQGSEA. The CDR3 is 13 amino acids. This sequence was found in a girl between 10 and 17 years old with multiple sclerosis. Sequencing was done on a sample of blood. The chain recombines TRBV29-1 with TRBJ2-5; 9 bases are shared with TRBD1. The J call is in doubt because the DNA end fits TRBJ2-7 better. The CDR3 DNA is TGCAGCGTTCGTAGGGACAGGGACGGCGAGCAGTACTTC. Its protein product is CSVRRDRDGEQYF.